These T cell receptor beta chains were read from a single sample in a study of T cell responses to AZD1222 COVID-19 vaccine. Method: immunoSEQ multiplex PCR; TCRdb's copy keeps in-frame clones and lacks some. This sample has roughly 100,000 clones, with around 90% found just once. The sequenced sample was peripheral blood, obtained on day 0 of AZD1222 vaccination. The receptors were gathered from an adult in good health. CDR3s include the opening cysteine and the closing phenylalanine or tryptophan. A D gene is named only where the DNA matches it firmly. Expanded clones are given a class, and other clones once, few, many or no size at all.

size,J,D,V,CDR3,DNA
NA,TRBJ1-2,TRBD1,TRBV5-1,CASSFGGQHYGYTF,TGCGCCAGCAGCTTCGGGGGACAGCACTATGGCTACACCTTC
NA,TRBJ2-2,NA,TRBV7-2,CASRPDPNTGELFF,TGTGCCAGCAGGCCAGACCCAAACACCGGGGAGCTGTTTTTT
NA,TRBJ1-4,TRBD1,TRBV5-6,CASSGTGTGGEATNEKLFF,TGTGCCAGCAGCGGCACCGGGACAGGGGGAGAGGCAACTAATGAAAAACTGTTTTTT
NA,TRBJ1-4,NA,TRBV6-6,CASSYRGMGGEKLFF,TGTGCCAGCAGTTACCGGGGGATGGGTGGAGAAAAACTGTTTTTT
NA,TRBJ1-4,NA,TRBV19,CASRGGGQTNEKLFF,TGTGCCAGTAGGGGCGGGGGGCAAACTAATGAAAAACTGTTTTTT
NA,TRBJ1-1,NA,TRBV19,CASSKESIREAFF,TGTGCCAGTAGTAAGGAGAGCATACGTGAAGCTTTCTTT
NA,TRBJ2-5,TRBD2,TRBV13,CASSLAAGGDQETQYF,TGTGCCAGCAGCTTAGCGGCGGGGGGCGATCAAGAGACCCAGTACTTC
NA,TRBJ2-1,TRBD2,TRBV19,CASSNPGLAGETRANEQFF,TGTGCCAGTAGTAACCCGGGACTAGCGGGAGAAACCAGGGCGAATGAGCAGTTCTTC
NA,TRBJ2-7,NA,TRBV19,CASSIGRGYEQYF,TGTGCCAGTAGTATCGGGCGGGGATACGAGCAGTACTTC
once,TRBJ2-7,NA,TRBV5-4,CASSPARFGAYEQYF,TGTGCCAGCAGCCCGGCGAGGTTTGGGGCGTACGAGCAGTACTTC
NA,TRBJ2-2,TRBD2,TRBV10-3,CVSGSDTGELFF,TGTGTTAGCGGGTCAGACACCGGGGAGCTGTTTTTT
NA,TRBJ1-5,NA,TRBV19,CASSPGGAGNQPQHF,TGTGCCAGTAGCCCGGGGGGGGCCGGCAATCAGCCCCAGCATTTT
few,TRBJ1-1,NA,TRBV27,CASSLMAGREAFF,TGTGCCAGCAGTTTAATGGCAGGGAGAGAAGCTTTCTTT
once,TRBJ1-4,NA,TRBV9,CASSISLATNEKLFF,TGTGCCAGCAGTATCAGCCTTGCAACTAATGAAAAACTGTTTTTT
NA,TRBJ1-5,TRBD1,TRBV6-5,CASRTGVNQPQHF,TGTGCCAGCAGGACAGGGGTCAATCAGCCCCAGCATTTT